The 31 T cell receptor beta chains listed next were all sequenced from one sample in a study of T cell responses to AZD1222 COVID-19 vaccine. Only in-frame clones appear in the TCRdb table, and some are missing; sequencing was by immunoSEQ multiplex PCR. The sample holds 95,000 to 100,000 clones, approximately 89% seen once. This specimen consisted of peripheral blood, obtained 28 days after the second AZD1222 dose. These receptors were taken from an adult who received the AZD1222 COVID-19 vaccine.

In its sample, this clone was seen once. The chain employs TRBV28 and TRBJ2-1, with 7 bases lining up with TRBD2. Germline CDR1 is MDHEN and CDR2 is SYDVKM. Germline trimming cut 4 bases from V and 4 bases from J; bases unmatched to any gene: 10. This CDR3 region has 16 residues. CDR3 in DNA: TGTGCCAGCAGTTCCCTCAGGGACTATGCTTACAATGAGCAGTTCTTC. The encoded protein is CASSSLRDYAYNEQFF.

V is TRBV7-2 and J is TRBJ2-7; 11 bases agree with TRBD2. J was trimmed by 4 bases and V by 1 base; bases with no gene match: 6. CDR1 is SGHTA, CDR2 FQGNSA, per germline. This CDR3 has 16 residues. This chain's CDR3 is CASSLEASGRSYEQYF. The CDR3 DNA reads TGTGCCAGCAGCTTAGAGGCTAGCGGGAGGTCATACGAGCAGTACTTC.

The V gene is TRBV10-3, the J gene TRBJ1-2; weak D call: TRBD1 (6 bases). This CDR3 contains 14 residues. Trimming took off 6 bases at V and 8 bases at J, with 19 bases between the two ends. Germline V lookup: CDR1 ENHRY, CDR2 SYGVKD. CDR3 coding DNA: TGTGCCATCAGCAAGACAGGAGGGCAGGCGGGCTACACCTTC. It specifies CAISKTGGQAGYTF.

This clone showed up just once. V gene TRBV5-1 combines with J gene TRBJ2-3; D is perhaps TRBD2 (6 bases). Germline loops: CDR1 SGHRS, CDR2 YFSETQ. The CDR3 is made up of 14 amino acids. The V and J ends lost 4 bases and 3 bases respectively, with 12 bases between them. DNA of the CDR3: TGCGCCAGCAGCGCGGGACCCGCAACAGATACGCAGTATTTT. It translates to CASSAGPATDTQYF.

This clone was counted a few times. The gene calls are TRBV9 and TRBJ1-4, with D maybe TRBD1 (6 bases). Trimming cost V 3 bases and J 1 base, with 19 bases left between them. Germline V CDR1 and CDR2: SGDLS, YYNGEE. This CDR3 region has 18 residues. The CDR3 here is CASSESLGGRGTNEKLFF. CDR3 DNA: TGTGCCAGCAGCGAGAGCCTTGGGGGGCGAGGAACTAATGAAAAACTGTTTTTT. The full variable domain, rest sourced from reference TRBV9 and TRBJ1-4, is DSGVTQTPKHLITATGQRVTLRCSPRSGDLSVYWYQQSLDQGLQFLIQYYNGEERAKGNILERFSAQQFPDLHSELNLSSLELGDSALYFCASSESLGGRGTNEKLFFGSGTQLSVL.

This clone occurred a few times. The genes are TRBV27 and TRBJ1-6, with TRBD1 identical over 7 bases. CDR1 and CDR2 from the germline V gene are MNHEY and SMNVEV (reference sequence). The CDR3 has 16 residues. V was clipped by 1 base and J by 7 bases; unmatched bases: 7. CDR3 bases: TGTGCCAGCAGTTTATACCCCGGACAGGCAAATTCACCCCTCCACTTT. Its protein product is CASSLYPGQANSPLHF.

The chain carries TRBV5-1 and TRBJ2-7; D is ambiguous. V gave up 4 bases and J gave up 5 bases, with 10 bases separating them. This CDR3 comprises 12 residues. Germline assignment: CDR1 SGHRS and CDR2 YFSETQ. The CDR3 protein is CASSKGYNEQYF. The DNA of the CDR3 is TGCGCCAGCAGCAAGGGTTACAACGAGCAGTACTTC. Variable domain in full (rest from reference TRBV5-1 and TRBJ2-7): KAGVTQTPRYLIKTRGQQVTLSCSPISGHRSVSWYQQTPGQGLQFLFEYFSETQRNKGNFPGRFSGRQFSNSRSEMNVSTLELGDSALYLCASSKGYNEQYFGPGTRLTVT.

V usage is TRBV28 and J usage is TRBJ1-6, with 10 bases lining up with TRBD1. The CDR3 runs to 15 residues. Germline values: CDR1 MDHEN, CDR2 SYDVKM. V shed 3 bases and J 8 bases; nucleotides not matched to a gene: 4. CDR3 coding DNA: TGTGCCAGCAGTTTGACAGGGGGCGAGGATTCACCCCTCCACTTT. Its protein is CASSLTGGEDSPLHF.

The V call is TRBV9, the J call TRBJ2-1, with TRBD2 matching 10 bases. The trim removed 3 bases at V and 3 bases at J, leaving 18 bases unmatched. Germline values: CDR1 SGDLS, CDR2 YYNGEE. This CDR3 is 20 amino acids long. CDR3 bases: TGTGCCAGCAGCGAGAGAGGGAGTGGATTCGGGACTAGCGACTACAATGAGCAGTTCTTC. This sequence encodes CASSERGSGFGTSDYNEQFF.

The chain is built from TRBV5-1 and TRBJ1-3; the D is unclear. Germline lookup yields CDR1 SGHRS and CDR2 YFSETQ. Trimming shortened V by 0 bases and J by 3 bases, and 7 bases separated the two germline ends. The CDR3 is 14 amino acids. The CDR3 region is CASSLAGHGNTIYF. In DNA form, the CDR3 reads TGCGCCAGCAGCTTGGCTGGTCATGGAAACACCATATATTTT.

The V gene is TRBV2, the J gene TRBJ2-1; 7 bases align to TRBD1. The V and J ends lost 5 bases and 4 bases, in that order; junction bases with no gene match: 5. The germline V gene encodes CDR1 SNHLY and CDR2 FYNNEI. The CDR3 is 14 residues long. The CDR3, as DNA: TGTGCCAGCAGTCCGGGACAGCAATACAATGAGCAGTTCTTC. Protein: CASSPGQQYNEQFF.

The gene calls are TRBV7-9 and TRBJ2-7; a possible D gene is TRBD1 (6 bases). CDR1 SEHNR and CDR2 FQNEAQ come from the germline V gene (reference sequence). V was pared by 5 bases and J by 5 bases, with 13 bases between. This CDR3 has 13 amino acids. CDR3 DNA: TGTGCCAGCAGCGGGGTGGGGGCCCACGAGCAGTACTTC. It yields the protein CASSGVGAHEQYF.

This chain joins TRBV20-1 and TRBJ2-7, with 9 bases identical to TRBD2. The length of the CDR3 is 14 residues. From germline, CDR1 is DFQATT and CDR2 SNEGSKA (reference sequence). J was trimmed by 6 bases and V by 3 bases; bases with no gene match: 9. Written as DNA, the CDR3 is TGCAGTGCTAGTGCGCCTAGCGGGACGCTCGAGCAGTACTTC. Protein sequence: CSASAPSGTLEQYF.

J is TRBJ1-1 and V is TRBV2; no clear D gene. The CDR3 contains 13 residues. The V end was cut by 1 base, the J end by 6 bases, with 9 bases between. Germline assignment: CDR1 SNHLY and CDR2 FYNNEI. The CDR3 DNA reads TGTGCCAGCAGTGAAGTAAAGGTGTCTGAAGCTTTCTTT. This codes for CASSEVKVSEAFF.

The rearrangement uses TRBV7-2 and TRBJ2-1; D gene ambiguous. Germline V gene sequence: CDR1 SGHTA, CDR2 FQGNSA. V lost 6 bases and J lost 2, with 2 bases in between. This CDR3 spans 11 amino acids. This chain's CDR3 is CASSPYNEQFF. The CDR3 nucleotides are TGTGCCAGCAGTCCCTACAATGAGCAGTTCTTC.

This chain connects TRBV5-8 to TRBJ2-5; D is uncertain. Looked up from germline, CDR1 is SGHTS and CDR2 is YDEGEE. V was pared by 2 bases and J by 5 bases, with 16 bases between. The CDR3 has 15 residues. CDR3 residues: CASSFYSGRSETQYF. The CDR3 nucleotides are TGTGCCAGCAGCTTTTATTCGGGCAGGTCGGAGACCCAGTACTTC.

This clone occurred a few times. The chain links TRBV28 to TRBJ2-1; 9 nucleotides agree with TRBD2. This CDR3 has 18 amino acids. CDR1 is MDHEN and CDR2 is SYDVKM in the germline V gene. The V and J ends lost 0 bases and 0 bases, in that order; junction bases with no gene match: 6. The CDR3: CASSLWETSGFSYNEQFF. The CDR3 DNA sequence: TGTGCCAGCAGTTTATGGGAGACTAGCGGCTTCTCCTACAATGAGCAGTTCTTC.

The rearrangement uses TRBV27 and TRBJ1-2; TRBD1 agrees at 9 bases. The V segment lost 5 bases and the J segment 6 bases; nucleotides outside the gene matches: 4. This CDR3 comprises 13 residues. Germline lookup yields CDR1 MNHEY and CDR2 SMNVEV (reference sequence). CDR3: CASSHTGGHGYTF. The CDR3, as DNA: TGTGCCAGCAGTCACACAGGGGGCCATGGCTACACCTTC.

This sequence joins TRBV5-1 and TRBJ2-5; TRBD1 or TRBD2 may be the D gene (5 bases each). V was trimmed by 3 bases and J by 11 bases, leaving 17 bases between them. Germline CDR1 SGHRS, CDR2 YFSETQ. The CDR3 length is 13 residues. CDR3 protein: CASSSGTGESQYF. In nucleotides, the CDR3 is TGCGCCAGCAGCTCAGGGACCGGAGAATCTCAGTACTTC.

V gene TRBV7-9 combines with J gene TRBJ2-1; 15 bases fit TRBD2. Germline trimming cut 4 bases from V and 4 bases from J; bases unmatched to any gene: 8. This CDR3 is built from 18 residues. Germline values: CDR1 SEHNR, CDR2 FQNEAQ (reference sequence). This chain's CDR3 is CASSSSGTSGRSYNEQFF. The CDR3 bases are TGTGCCAGCAGCTCCTCCGGGACTAGCGGGAGGTCTTACAATGAGCAGTTCTTC.

The V call is TRBV6-2 or TRBV6-3, the J call TRBJ1-2; D gene ambiguous. CDR1 MNHEY and CDR2 SVGEGT come from the germline V gene. V lost 6 bases, J lost 3 bases, and 8 bases lay in between. The length of the CDR3 is 12 residues. CDR3: CASSRSDYGYTF. CDR3 bases: TGTGCCAGCAGCCGGTCGGACTATGGCTACACCTTC.

The CDR3 spells CASNLGRNEKLFF. CDR3 bases: TGTGCCAGTAATCTGGGACGGAATGAAAAACTGTTTTTT. This sequence joins TRBV19 and TRBJ1-4, with D perhaps TRBD1 (5 bases). Trimming cost V 7 bases and J 5 bases, with 11 bases left between them. Germline CDR1 is LNHDA and CDR2 is SQIVND (reference sequence). CDR3 size: 13 residues.

V and J are TRBV19 and TRBJ1-5; 8 bases fit TRBD1. Per the germline V gene, CDR1 is LNHDA and CDR2 is SQIVND (reference sequence). The CDR3 sequence is 14 residues long. The J segment lost 5 bases and the V segment lost 8 bases, leaving 8 bases of the junction unmatched. In DNA form, the CDR3 reads TGTGCCAGTTGTGGACAGGGAGGCTATCAGCCCCAGCATTTT. Translated: CASCGQGGYQPQHF.

The J gene is TRBJ1-6, the V gene TRBV2, with a tentative D call TRBD1 (6 bases). Per the germline V gene, CDR1 is SNHLY and CDR2 is FYNNEI. CDR3 size: 15 residues. The V and J ends lost 4 bases and 5 bases respectively, with 12 bases between them. CDR3 nucleotide sequence: TGTGCCAGCAGTGTCGGGACACACGATAATTCACCCCTCCACTTT. It specifies CASSVGTHDNSPLHF. Drawing the rest from reference TRBV2 and TRBJ1-6, the complete variable domain is EPEVTQTPSHQVTQMGQEVILRCVPISNHLYFYWYRQILGQKVEFLVSFYNNEISEKSEIFDDQFSVERPDGSNFTLKIRSTKLEDSAMYFCASSVGTHDNSPLHFGNGTRLTVT.

J is TRBJ2-7 and V is TRBV19; D not certain. Germline assignment: CDR1 LNHDA and CDR2 SQIVND (reference sequence). Trimming stripped 5 bases from V and 0 bases from J, with 17 bases between. The CDR3 runs to 16 residues. The CDR3 spells CASSFSHSRSSYEQYF. CDR3 DNA sequence: TGTGCCAGTAGTTTTTCCCACTCCAGGAGCTCCTACGAGCAGTACTTC.

The rearrangement uses TRBV27 and TRBJ2-5; D might be TRBD1 (6 bases). The CDR3 runs to 14 residues. V dropped 5 bases and J dropped 5 bases, with 15 bases sitting between them. The germline gives CDR1 MNHEY, CDR2 SMNVEV (reference sequence). The CDR3 nucleotides are TGTGCCAGCAGTCCGTGGGACATCAGGGAGACCCAGTACTTC. Its translation: CASSPWDIRETQYF.

The chain carries TRBV7-3 and TRBJ2-7, with D unclear. CDR3 length equals 13 residues. Trimming removed 2 bases from V and 5 bases from J, with 10 bases in between. Germline-derived CDR1 and CDR2 are SGHTA and FQGTGA. The CDR3 region has the DNA TGTGCCAGCAGCTTACTGGGAACGGACGAGCAGTACTTC. It translates to CASSLLGTDEQYF.

This clone was seen just once. The chain carries TRBV19 and TRBJ2-2; 8 bases match TRBD1. This CDR3 has 16 amino acids. V lost 3 bases to trimming and J lost 0 bases; unmatched junction nucleotides: 3. Germline V lookup: CDR1 LNHDA, CDR2 SQIVND (reference sequence). CDR3 coding DNA: TGTGCCAGTAGTATTCGGGGACAGGCGAACACCGGGGAGCTGTTTTTT. As protein: CASSIRGQANTGELFF.

The chain joins TRBV19 to TRBJ2-3; 9 nucleotides agree with TRBD2. Looked up from germline, CDR1 is LNHDA and CDR2 is SQIVND (reference sequence). V trimming: 2 bases; J trimming: 1 base; junction bases outside the gene matches: 4. The CDR3 has 16 amino acids. The CDR3 loop is CASSIRAGGRTDTQYF. Here the CDR3 DNA reads TGTGCCAGTAGTATAAGAGCGGGGGGCCGCACAGATACGCAGTATTTT.

This clone was seen once. The rearrangement joins TRBV18 to TRBJ2-2; 9 bases agree with TRBD1. Germline CDR1 reads KGHSH; CDR2 reads LQKENI. There are 15 residues in the CDR3. The junction had 7 bases not matched to a gene; V was cut back by 6 bases and J by 5 bases. DNA of the CDR3: TGTGCCAGCTCCCCTGGGACAGGGAGAACCGGGGAGCTGTTTTTT. This translates into CASSPGTGRTGELFF.

This chain connects TRBV7-2 to TRBJ1-5; D ambiguous. Germline CDR1 SGHTA, CDR2 FQGNSA. CDR3 length equals 17 residues. Trimming pared 4 bases from V and 0 bases from J, leaving 16 bases between. The CDR3 DNA follows: TGTGCCAGCAGCTCCACCCCCAGGATCTATAGCAATCAGCCCCAGCATTTT. Its protein is CASSSTPRIYSNQPQHF.